Presented here are 2 T cell receptor beta chains from one specimen sequenced in a study of type 1 and type 2 diabetes patients. Genomic DNA was the PCR template. The TCR beta CDR3 region was amplified using 30 forward and 13 reverse primers. TCRdb re-derived calls from the multiplex PCR reads in MiXCR, one entry per CDR3 protein. This sample has more than 250,000 distinct CDR3 sequences, with 45% to 60% found just once. Sequenced sample: peripheral blood mononuclear cells (PBMCs). These receptors all stem from a man in his late teens or twenties with type 2 diabetes.

This clonotype was recorded a few times. The gene calls are TRBV2 and TRBJ2-3; 8 nucleotides align to TRBD1. V lost 1 base, J lost 6 bases, and 12 bases stayed unmatched. This CDR3 is 17 amino acids long. The germline V gene encodes CDR1 SNHLY and CDR2 FYNNEI. The CDR3 region is CASSEDALTGEWDTQYF. The CDR3 DNA reads TGTGCCAGCAGTGAAGACGCCCTGACAGGGGAATGGGATACGCAGTATTTT.

V is TRBV15 and J is TRBJ2-1; D not resolved. The germline gives CDR1 LNHNV, CDR2 YYDKDF (reference sequence). This CDR3 is 13 amino acids long. The germline V and J ends were trimmed by 1 base and 1 base, with 2 bases remaining between them. The CDR3 DNA reads TGTGCCACCAGCAGAGGGTCCTACAATGAGCAGTTCTTC. Amino acids: CATSRGSYNEQFF.